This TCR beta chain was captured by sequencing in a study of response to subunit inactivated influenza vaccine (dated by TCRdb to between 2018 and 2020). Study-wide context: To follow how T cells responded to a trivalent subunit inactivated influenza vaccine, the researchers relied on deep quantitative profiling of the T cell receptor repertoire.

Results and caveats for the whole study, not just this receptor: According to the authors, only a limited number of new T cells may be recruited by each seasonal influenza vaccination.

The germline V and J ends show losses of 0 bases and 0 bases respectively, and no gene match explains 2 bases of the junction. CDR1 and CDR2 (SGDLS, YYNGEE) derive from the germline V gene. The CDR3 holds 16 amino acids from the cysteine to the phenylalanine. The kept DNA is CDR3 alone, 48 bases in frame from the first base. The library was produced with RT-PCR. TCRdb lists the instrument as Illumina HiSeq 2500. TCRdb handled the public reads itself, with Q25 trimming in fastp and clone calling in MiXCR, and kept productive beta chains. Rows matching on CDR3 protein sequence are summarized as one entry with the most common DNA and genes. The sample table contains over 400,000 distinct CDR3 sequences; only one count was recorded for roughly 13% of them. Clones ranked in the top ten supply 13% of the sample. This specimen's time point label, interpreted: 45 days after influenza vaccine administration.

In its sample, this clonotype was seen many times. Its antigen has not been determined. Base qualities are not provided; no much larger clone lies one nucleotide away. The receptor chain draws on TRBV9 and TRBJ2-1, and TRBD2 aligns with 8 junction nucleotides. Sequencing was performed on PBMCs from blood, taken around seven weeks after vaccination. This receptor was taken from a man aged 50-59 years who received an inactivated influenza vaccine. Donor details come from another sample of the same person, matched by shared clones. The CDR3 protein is CASSVAGGNSYNEQFF. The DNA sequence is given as TGTGCCAGCAGCGTAGCGGGAGGGAACTCCTACAATGAGCAGTTCTTC.